This TCR beta chain emerged from a study of shared clonotypes between healthy human individuals. Study-wide findings and caveats: The generation probabilities recorded for non-shared clonotypes fell below those of clonotypes shared by all four donors.

TCRdb keeps only in-frame clones here, not all; method: immunoSEQ multiplex PCR. The table includes 2 million to 3 million clones, approximately 94% detected once. With regard to this clone: Antigen: not known.

V was clipped by 5 bases and J by 0 bases, with 17 bases between them. The CDR3 length is 16 residues. CDR1 SGHDN and CDR2 FVKESK come from the germline V gene. A CD45RA+ naive subset and a CD45RA-negative memory subset were split from CD4+ cells. The receptor comes from a man between 18 and 35 years old in good health. Some clones in this sample may be carry-over from other donors' samples. The rearrangement links TRBV14 to TRBJ2-7; the D gene is possibly TRBD2 (5 bases). The specimen was naive CD4+ T cells from PBMCs. Subset meaning: CD45RA+ positively selected. In nucleotides, the CDR3 is TGTGCCAGCAGCAGGACTGACATCCCGCCCTCCTACGAGCAGTACTTC. It encodes CASSRTDIPPSYEQYF.